The clone carrying this T cell receptor (beta chain) was observed a few times. TCRdb called the reads again in MiXCR, with one record for every CDR3 protein. Among some 3,500 distinct CDR3 sequences listed, approximately 9.9% were seen once. V dropped 6 bases and J dropped 4 bases, with 20 bases sitting between them. Germline V gene sequence: CDR1 DFQATT, CDR2 SNEGSKA (reference sequence). The CDR3 extends over 15 amino acids. The receptor comes from a human donor with rheumatoid arthritis. The sample was CD4+ T cells from synovial fluid. The chain combines TRBV20-1 with TRBJ2-3; tentative D call: TRBD1 (6 bases). DNA for the CDR3: TGCAGTGCCATTCGAACAGGGAAGGAGGCAGATACGCAGTATTTT. Amino acids: CSAIRTGKEADTQYF.